Presented here are 23 T cell receptor beta chains from one specimen sequenced in a study of T cells in Graves' hyperthyroidism and ophthalmopathy. TCR beta CDR3 sequences were amplified from RNA transcripts. HTBI primers were used for first-round RT-PCR of the TCR CDR3. One entry per CDR3 protein, called by TCRdb with MiXCR from the multiplex PCR reads. The sample includes about 640,000 distinct CDR3 sequences, less than 25% of them seen just once. Sequenced sample: blood. These TCRs come from a man aged 25 to 40 with Graves' ophthalmopathy.

The CDR3 nucleotides are TGTGCCAGCAGCTTAGATTACGAGGGCGATGAGCAGTTCTTC. Protein: CASSLDYEGDEQFF. The chain employs TRBV7-9 and TRBJ2-1, with a possible D match to TRBD2 (5 bases). V lost 1 base to trimming and J lost 8 bases, with 12 bases between them. The CDR3 has 14 residues. Germline assignment: CDR1 SEHNR and CDR2 FQNEAQ (reference sequence).

This clonotype appeared many times. The J gene is TRBJ1-5, the V gene TRBV30; D gene uncertain. Germline CDR1 GTSNPN, CDR2 SVGIG (reference sequence). With 2 bases removed from V and 6 bases from J, the gap between germline ends came to 14 bases. The CDR3 has 14 residues. Here the CDR3 reads CAWSPLGSGQPQHF. The DNA of the CDR3 is TGTGCCTGGAGTCCCTTGGGGTCGGGTCAGCCCCAGCATTTT.

This clonotype was detected a few times. The chain combines TRBV28 with TRBJ1-5, with D possibly TRBD1 on 5 matching bases. The germline CDR1 and CDR2 sequences are MDHEN and SYDVKM. The length of the CDR3 is 13 residues. The ends were cut back, 3 bases at V and 5 bases at J, with 8 bases in the middle. The CDR3, as DNA: TGTGCCAGCAGTTTCCCGGGGGATCAGCCCCAGCATTTT. Translating it yields CASSFPGDQPQHF.

This clonotype was counted between two and nine times. The V call is TRBV20-1, the J call TRBJ1-5, with TRBD1 identical over 9 bases. Trimming took 0 bases from V and 3 from J; bases not matched to a gene: 9. The CDR3 sequence is 17 residues long. The V gene's germline CDR1 is DFQATT and CDR2 SNEGSKA (reference sequence). CDR3 sequence (DNA): TGCAGTGCTAGAGATTTCGGGACAGGGTTAGCCAATCAGCCCCAGCATTTT. This codes for CSARDFGTGLANQPQHF.

This clonotype was seen a single time. The CDR3 loop reads CASSQGVAGGSGEQYF. Here the CDR3 DNA reads TGTGCCAGCAGTCAAGGCGTAGCGGGAGGATCTGGCGAGCAGTACTTC. V is TRBV27 and J is TRBJ2-7, with TRBD2 identical over 10 bases. V lost 5 bases to trimming and J lost 6 bases; unmatched junction nucleotides: 13. There are 16 residues in the CDR3. Germline V gives CDR1 MNHEY, CDR2 SMNVEV (reference sequence).

The rearrangement uses TRBV19 and TRBJ1-3, with D possibly TRBD1 on 6 matching bases. This CDR3 is 16 amino acids long. Germline V gives CDR1 LNHDA, CDR2 SQIVND (reference sequence). V was trimmed by 2 bases and J by 0 bases, leaving 11 bases between them. CDR3 region: CASSIRGGSSGNTIYF. The DNA of the CDR3 is TGTGCCAGTAGTATAAGAGGGGGAAGCTCTGGAAACACCATATATTTT.

This clonotype was observed a handful of times. The junction and the germline gene differ at one end; a read error may be behind it. The chain uses TRBV5-1 and TRBJ1-1, with TRBD1 identical over 7 bases. This CDR3 spans 17 amino acids. Looked up from germline, CDR1 is SGHRS and CDR2 is YFSETQ. Written as DNA, the CDR3 is TGTGCCAGCAGCGCCAACCCTTCAAAAAACAGGGGCACTGAAGCTTTCTTT. It is translated as CASSANPSKNRGTEAFF. Complete variable domain (other parts from reference TRBV5-1 and TRBJ1-1): KAGVTQTPRYLIKTRGQQVTLSCSPISGHRSVSWYQQTPGQGLQFLFEYFSETQRNKGNFPGRFSGRQFSNSRSEMNVSTLELGDSALYLCASSANPSKNRGTEAFFGQGTRLTVV.

This clonotype was counted ten times or more. The gene calls are TRBV2 and TRBJ2-3; TRBD1 might be the D (5 bases). V shed 3 bases and J shed 2 bases, with 12 bases lying between them. Germline lookup yields CDR1 SNHLY and CDR2 FYNNEI. The CDR3 runs 15 residues. CDR3 in amino acids: CASSDFTGTTDTQYF. The CDR3 region has the DNA TGTGCCAGCAGTGATTTTACAGGAACCACAGATACGCAGTATTTT.

This clonotype was counted at least ten times. V and J are TRBV28 and TRBJ2-7, with a tentative D call TRBD1 (5 bases). In germline, CDR1 is MDHEN, CDR2 SYDVKM. V lost 4 bases and J 0 bases, leaving 16 bases between the germline ends. The CDR3 has 16 amino acids. The CDR3 nucleotides are TGTGCCAGCAGTTATGGGGCCAGGGATATCTCCTACGAGCAGTACTTC. Its protein is CASSYGARDISYEQYF. Together with reference TRBV28 and TRBJ2-7, the CDR3 gives the full variable domain: DVKVTQSSRYLVKRTGEKVFLECVQDMDHENMFWYRQDPGLGLRLIYFSYDVKMKEKGDIPEGYSVSREKKERFSLILESASTNQTSMYLCASSYGARDISYEQYFGPGTRLTVT.

This clonotype was observed a few times. This chain uses TRBV28 with TRBJ1-3; D gene ambiguous. V dropped 6 bases and J dropped 0 bases, with 15 bases sitting between them. CDR3 length: 16 residues. Germline lookup yields CDR1 MDHEN and CDR2 SYDVKM. Here the CDR3 reads CASRVLGPFSGNTIYF. CDR3 DNA: TGTGCCAGCAGAGTTCTCGGTCCCTTCTCTGGAAACACCATATATTTT.

This rearrangement joins TRBV7-9 to TRBJ1-2; a weak D match, TRBD1 (5 bases). This CDR3 contains 15 residues. The germline gives CDR1 SEHNR, CDR2 FQNEAQ (reference sequence). Trimming removed 5 bases at V and 0 bases at J, with 13 bases between. As DNA, the CDR3 is TGTGCCAGCAGCCCGAAGGGACCACCTAACTATGGCTACACCTTC. It encodes CASSPKGPPNYGYTF.

This clonotype was counted between two and nine times. This chain links TRBV27 with TRBJ1-2; the D is unclear. Germline lookup yields CDR1 MNHEY and CDR2 SMNVEV (reference sequence). The CDR3 sequence is 14 residues long. V was cut by 5 bases and J by 3 bases, with 13 bases left in between. The DNA for the CDR3 is TGTGCCAGCAGTCCCTCCCCCGTGTACTATGGCTACACCTTC. This sequence encodes CASSPSPVYYGYTF.

This clonotype turned up a few times. V is TRBV9 and J is TRBJ2-6; D may be TRBD2 (6 bases). Trimming left V 4 bases short and J 1 base short, with 12 bases between. The CDR3 is made up of 16 amino acids. CDR1 is SGDLS and CDR2 is YYNGEE in the germline V gene. CDR3 protein: CASSPRGISGANVLTF. The DNA of the CDR3 is TGTGCCAGCAGCCCCCGCGGGATATCTGGGGCCAACGTCCTGACTTTC.

Ten or more counts support this clonotype. CDR3 bases: TGTGCCAGCAGTACCAGGGGGACTAATGAAAAACTGTTTTTT. Encoded protein: CASSTRGTNEKLFF. The J gene is TRBJ1-4, the V gene TRBV2; 7 bases are a match to TRBD1. The CDR3 contains 14 residues. Looked up from germline, CDR1 is SNHLY and CDR2 is FYNNEI. Trimming cost V 5 bases and J 2 bases; bases outside gene matches: 2.

This clonotype was observed once. The V gene is TRBV7-9, the J gene TRBJ2-2; no clear D. CDR1 is SEHNR, CDR2 FQNEAQ, per germline (reference sequence). V shed 5 bases and J shed 7 bases, with 8 bases lying between them. The CDR3 extends over 12 amino acids. Here the CDR3 DNA reads TGTGCCAGCAGCCAACCGGGCGGGGAGCTGTTTTTT. Translating gives CASSQPGGELFF.

This chain uses TRBV5-1 with TRBJ1-1; possibly TRBD1 for D (5 bases). Germline loops: CDR1 SGHRS, CDR2 YFSETQ. The CDR3 runs 13 residues. V was pared by 0 bases and J by 7 bases, with 10 bases between. CDR3 sequence (DNA): TGCGCCAGCAGCTTGGGGGACGCTGGTGAAGCTTTCTTT. It is translated as CASSLGDAGEAFF.

This clonotype was counted many times. J is TRBJ2-5 and V is TRBV20-1, with a possible D match to TRBD2 (6 bases). Between the trimmed V and J ends, which lost 2 bases and 1 base, there was a span of 14 bases. The CDR3 length is 15 residues. Germline V lookup: CDR1 DFQATT, CDR2 SNEGSKA (reference sequence). In DNA form, the CDR3 reads TGCAGTGCTAGACTGGCTAGCGCATTCCAAGAGACCCAGTACTTC. Translation gives CSARLASAFQETQYF.

This clonotype has more than one count but fewer than ten. This sequence joins TRBV7-6 and TRBJ2-2; D is unclear. The V and J ends lost 0 bases and 8 bases respectively, with 10 bases between them. Germline loops: CDR1 SGHVS, CDR2 FNYEAQ. The CDR3 is made up of 14 amino acids. The CDR3 DNA reads as TGTGCCAGCAGCTTAGCCAGCCCTTCAGGGGAGCTGTTTTTT. Amino acid sequence: CASSLASPSGELFF.

This clonotype was detected once. The V gene is TRBV9, the J gene TRBJ2-5; no reliable D call. The CDR3 is made up of 13 amino acids. The germline V and J ends were trimmed by 1 base and 1 base, with 5 bases remaining between them. The germline CDR1 and CDR2 sequences are SGDLS and YYNGEE. The CDR3 sequence: CASSVSLQETQYF. The CDR3 DNA follows: TGTGCCAGCAGCGTATCCCTCCAAGAGACCCAGTACTTC. Full variable domain (rest looked up from reference TRBV9 and TRBJ2-5): DSGVTQTPKHLITATGQRVTLRCSPRSGDLSVYWYQQSLDQGLQFLIQYYNGEERAKGNILERFSAQQFPDLHSELNLSSLELGDSALYFCASSVSLQETQYFGPGTRLLVL.

This clonotype was seen many times. The genes are TRBV2 and TRBJ2-3, with 11 nucleotides matching TRBD1. V was pared by 6 bases and J by 3 bases, with 8 bases of the junction left unmatched. This CDR3 is 16 amino acids long. Germline CDR1 and CDR2: SNHLY and FYNNEI. CDR3 amino acids: CASSKMGTGGTDTQYF. The CDR3 DNA follows: TGTGCCAGCAGCAAAATGGGGACAGGGGGGACAGATACGCAGTATTTT.

There are many counts of this clonotype. The V gene is TRBV14, the J gene TRBJ2-1, with D possibly being TRBD1 or TRBD2 (6 bases each). CDR3 length: 13 amino acids. The V gene lost 0 bases and the J gene lost 10 bases, with 10 bases spanning the gap. Looked up from germline, CDR1 is SGHDN and CDR2 is FVKESK. In DNA, the CDR3 is TGTGCCAGCAGCCAAGATTGGGGGGCCGAGCAGTTCTTC. This translates into CASSQDWGAEQFF.

This clonotype was observed at least ten times. The chain recombines TRBV20-1 with TRBJ1-1; 8 positions match TRBD1. V shed 0 bases, J shed 12 bases, and the junction held 3 bases outside the gene matches. Germline CDR1 reads DFQATT; CDR2 reads SNEGSKA (reference sequence). This CDR3 contains 11 residues. The CDR3 sequence: CSAREDRESFF. The CDR3, as DNA: TGCAGTGCTAGAGAGGACAGGGAATCTTTCTTT.

V and J are TRBV30 and TRBJ2-7; 15 nucleotides agree with TRBD2. The CDR3 spans 15 residues. The germline V gene has CDR1 GTSNPN and CDR2 SVGIG (reference sequence). Unmatched junction bases numbered 5, after V lost 4 bases and J lost 4 bases. CDR3 DNA sequence: TGTGCCTGGACCTCCGGACTAGCGGGGGGGTACGAGCAGTACTTC. This encodes CAWTSGLAGGYEQYF.